This TCR beta chain was captured by sequencing in a study of tumor T cells in aggressive B-cell lymphoma. The V and J ends lost 2 bases and 5 bases respectively, with 15 bases between them. CDR3 length equals 15 residues. CDR1 and CDR2 (germline): SGHVS, FQNEAQ. The table came from immunoSEQ multiplex PCR; TCRdb's copy has only in-frame clones and leaves some out. The table has about 11,000 clones, around 90% seen once. The chain links TRBV7-8 to TRBJ1-2, with D tentatively TRBD1 (5 bases). The source material was tumor tissue. The receptor was derived from an adult with diffuse large B cell lymphoma. The CDR3 loop is CASSLIAGRGYGYTF. CDR3 DNA sequence: TGTGCCAGCAGCTTAATCGCAGGGAGGGGATATGGCTACACCTTC.